What follows are 31 T cell receptor beta chains derived from one specimen sequenced in a study of identical twins. Via MiXCR, TCRdb re-called the 5' RACE reads, giving one row per CDR3 protein. The sample includes about 200,000 distinct CDR3 sequences, roughly 15% of them seen just once. These same records also appear under a second study, on T cells expressing NK-cell markers.

The sequenced sample consisted of CD8+ T cells sorted from blood. These receptors all stem from a woman between 18 and 30 years old in good health.

This clonotype has more than one count but fewer than ten. This rearrangement joins TRBV2 to TRBJ2-7; TRBD1 might be the D (6 bases). This CDR3 has 13 amino acids. The germline CDR1 and CDR2 sequences are SNHLY and FYNNEI. V was clipped by 1 base and J by 2 bases, with 6 bases between them. The CDR3 nucleotides read TGTGCCAGCAGTGAAGGGACAGCCTACGAGCAGTACTTC. Translation gives CASSEGTAYEQYF.

CDR3 bases: TGTGCCAGCAGTATCATACCGGTAGGGGAGGGCCAAGCCTATACGCAGTATTTT. Its protein is CASSIIPVGEGQAYTQYF. The J gene is TRBJ2-3, the V gene TRBV6-1; TRBD2 aligns across 7 bases. J gave up 7 bases and V 5 bases, and 21 bases lay outside the gene matches. This CDR3 spans 18 amino acids. Germline values: CDR1 MNHNS, CDR2 SASEGT.

The chain carries TRBV7-9 and TRBJ2-3, with D tentatively TRBD2 (6 bases). V was pared by 4 bases and J by 2 bases, with 16 bases between. Germline V gene sequence: CDR1 SEHNR, CDR2 FQNEAQ (reference sequence). The CDR3 sequence is 16 residues long. DNA for the CDR3: TGTGCCAGCAGCTCACCGGGACTTTCTACCACAGATACGCAGTATTTT. This encodes CASSSPGLSTTDTQYF. The variable domain in full, completed from reference TRBV7-9 and TRBJ2-3, reads DTGVSQNPRHKITKRGQNVTFRCDPISEHNRLYWYRQTLGQGPEFLTYFQNEAQLEKSRLLSDRFSAERPKGSFSTLEIQRTEQGDSAMYLCASSSPGLSTTDTQYFGPGTRLTVL.

This clonotype was counted only a few times. The chain joins TRBV20-1 to TRBJ2-7; 7 bases match TRBD1. This CDR3 has 15 amino acids. CDR1 is DFQATT, CDR2 SNEGSKA, per germline (reference sequence). The junction had 9 bases not matched to a gene; V was cut back by 3 bases and J by 1 base. The CDR3 DNA follows: TGCAGTGCTAGCCCCATCAGGACAGGATCCTACGAGCAGTACTTC. Amino acids: CSASPIRTGSYEQYF.

There are a few counts of this clonotype. The V and J genes are TRBV27 and TRBJ2-7, with D perhaps assigned TRBD1 or TRBD2 (6 bases each). Germline assignment: CDR1 MNHEY and CDR2 SMNVEV (reference sequence). The CDR3 runs to 14 residues. Trimming pared 4 bases from V and 7 bases from J, leaving 17 bases between. For the CDR3, the DNA is TGTGCCAGCAGTTCGGGAATAAGAGGGGGGGAGCAGTACTTC. This gives the protein CASSSGIRGGEQYF.

The V call is TRBV4-1, the J call TRBJ2-1, with D uncertain. Germline assignment: CDR1 MGHRA and CDR2 YSYEKL. The V and J ends lost 2 bases and 0 bases respectively, with 17 bases between them. The CDR3 is 18 residues long. Here the CDR3 reads CASSQRAGAQSSYNEQFF. Here the CDR3 DNA reads TGCGCCAGCAGCCAAAGGGCTGGCGCTCAGAGCTCCTACAATGAGCAGTTCTTC.

The chain recombines TRBV20-1 with TRBJ2-5; D is unresolved. Germline-derived CDR1 and CDR2 are DFQATT and SNEGSKA (reference sequence). V lost 1 base and J 5 bases, leaving 5 bases between the germline ends. This CDR3 has 11 amino acids. The CDR3 coding sequence is TGCAGTGCTAGAGCGTGGGAGACCCAGTACTTC. Its protein is CSARAWETQYF.

This clonotype turned up a few times. This chain uses TRBV6-2 or TRBV6-3 with TRBJ2-1; 8 nucleotides match TRBD2. This CDR3 contains 16 residues. The junction had 7 bases not matched to a gene; V was cut back by 2 bases and J by 4 bases. Germline assignment: CDR1 MNHEY and CDR2 SVGEGT. The CDR3 sequence is CASSYAREANYNEQFF. The DNA of the CDR3 is TGTGCCAGCAGTTACGCGCGGGAGGCGAATTACAATGAGCAGTTCTTC.

This clonotype was seen many times. The gene calls are TRBV12-3 or TRBV12-4 and TRBJ1-1; 7 positions agree with TRBD1. Unmatched junction bases numbered 8, after V lost 5 bases and J lost 2 bases. The CDR3 totals 15 residues. The CDR3 protein is CASSPLQGQNTEAFF. The CDR3 DNA reads TGTGCCAGCAGTCCCCTACAGGGGCAAAACACTGAAGCTTTCTTT.

The V gene is TRBV6-5, the J gene TRBJ1-4, with a weak D call TRBD1 (6 bases). Germline V lookup: CDR1 MNHEY, CDR2 SVGAGI. V lost 2 bases and J 5 bases, leaving 15 bases between the germline ends. This CDR3 has 16 residues. The CDR3 bases are TGTGCCAGCAGTTACCGGGAGACAGGTTTAAATGAAAAACTGTTTTTT. Its translation is CASSYRETGLNEKLFF.

For the CDR3, the DNA is TGTGCCAGCAGCGTAGGAGCAACGGACGCGGATACGCAGTATTTT. Protein product: CASSVGATDADTQYF. The chain uses TRBV9 and TRBJ2-3; D call uncertain. From germline, CDR1 is SGDLS and CDR2 YYNGEE. V was shortened by 0 bases and J by 6 bases, with 14 bases between the two germline ends. The CDR3 totals 15 residues.

This clonotype occurred a few times. J is TRBJ1-2 and V is TRBV7-2; possibly TRBD1 for D (5 bases). Per germline, CDR1 SGHTA and CDR2 FQGNSA. Trimming shortened V by 11 bases and J by 6 bases, and 19 bases separated the two germline ends. This CDR3 is 13 amino acids long. The CDR3 loop reads CAGSTTDSHGYTF. For the CDR3, the DNA is TGTGCCGGCTCGACGACAGATTCCCATGGCTACACCTTC.

This clonotype appeared a few times. The chain recombines TRBV27 with TRBJ2-7; D possibly corresponds to TRBD2 (5 bases). The CDR3 runs to 15 residues. V was shortened by 7 bases and J by 1 base, with 17 bases between the two germline ends. Germline CDR1 MNHEY, CDR2 SMNVEV (reference sequence). This CDR3 is CASTPGTGGSYEQYF. The CDR3 DNA reads TGTGCCAGCACCCCCGGAACGGGCGGGTCCTACGAGCAGTACTTC.

The chain has TRBV7-2 and TRBJ2-1, with D perhaps TRBD2 (5 bases). CDR3 length equals 15 residues. From germline, CDR1 is SGHTA and CDR2 FQGNSA. The V and J ends lost 2 bases and 6 bases respectively, with 14 bases between them. The CDR3 here is CASSLFWRRCNEQFF. The CDR3 DNA sequence: TGTGCCAGCAGCTTATTCTGGAGGAGATGCAATGAGCAGTTCTTC.

This clonotype was seen a handful of times. This chain connects TRBV12-3 or TRBV12-4 to TRBJ2-7, with TRBD1 matching 8 bases. V lost 4 bases, J lost 1 base, and 6 bases stayed unmatched. The length of the CDR3 is 15 residues. The CDR3 DNA sequence: TGTGCCAGCAGTTCTCCGGGACAGGAATCCTACGAGCAGTACTTC. It yields the protein CASSSPGQESYEQYF.

Only a few counts were recorded for this clonotype. The gene calls are TRBV5-5 and TRBJ1-2; a possible D gene is TRBD1 (5 bases). Trimming removed 0 bases at V and 6 bases at J, with 6 bases between. From germline, CDR1 is SGHKS and CDR2 YYEKEE (reference sequence). This CDR3 contains 12 residues. CDR3 in amino acids: CASSLEGDGYTF. Written as DNA, the CDR3 is TGTGCCAGCAGCTTGGAAGGGGATGGCTACACCTTC.

In this sample, this clonotype turned up a few times. The chain links TRBV6-1 to TRBJ2-7, with 11 bases aligning to TRBD2. CDR3 length equals 15 residues. Germline V gene lookup returns CDR1 MNHNS and CDR2 SASEGT. V trimming: 2 bases; J trimming: 3 bases; junction bases outside the gene matches: 3. The CDR3 DNA reads as TGTGCCAGCAGTGAACTAGCGGGAGGAATCTACGAGCAGTACTTC. This sequence encodes CASSELAGGIYEQYF.

The gene calls are TRBV11-1 and TRBJ2-1; TRBD1 is a possible D gene (6 bases). V gave up 5 bases and J gave up 9 bases, with 17 bases separating them. The CDR3 is 14 amino acids. Looked up from germline, CDR1 is SGHAT and CDR2 is FQDESV (reference sequence). This CDR3 is CASSQGGLLSEQFF. CDR3 sequence (DNA): TGTGCCAGCAGCCAAGGGGGTCTACTTAGTGAGCAGTTCTTC. The full variable domain, rest sourced from reference TRBV11-1 and TRBJ2-1, is EAEVAQSPRYKITEKSQAVAFWCDPISGHATLYWYRQILGQGPELLVQFQDESVVDDSQLPKDRFSAERLKGVDSTLKIQPAELGDSAMYLCASSQGGLLSEQFFGPGTRLTVL.

This clonotype was counted many times. This chain joins TRBV29-1 and TRBJ2-7; D uncertain. The CDR3 is 13 residues long. Germline V gene lookup returns CDR1 SQVTM and CDR2 ANQGSEA. Trimming shortened V by 6 bases and J by 3 bases, and 15 bases separated the two germline ends. The CDR3 here is CSVLTGPYYEQYF. CDR3 DNA sequence: TGCAGCGTCCTTACCGGGCCATACTACGAGCAGTACTTC.

The genes are TRBV19 and TRBJ2-2; no definite D call. The germline V and J ends were trimmed by 7 bases and 0 bases, with 12 bases remaining between them. CDR3 length: 15 amino acids. Germline CDR1 reads LNHDA; CDR2 reads SQIVND (reference sequence). CDR3 bases: TGTGCCAGTAAAAACGGCAGACCGAACACCGGGGAGCTGTTTTTT. Translating it yields CASKNGRPNTGELFF.

The CDR3 region is CAGGGPKVVSDTQYF. The CDR3 nucleotides are TGTGCCGGAGGGGGGCCAAAAGTGGTATCGGATACGCAGTATTTT. J is TRBJ2-3 and V is TRBV7-6; the D call may be TRBD1 or TRBD2 (6 bases each). Trimming left V 11 bases short and J 6 bases short, with 24 bases between. Germline V gives CDR1 SGHVS, CDR2 FNYEAQ. There are 15 residues in the CDR3. Together with reference TRBV7-6 and TRBJ2-3, the CDR3 gives the full variable domain: GAGVSQSPRYKVTKRGQDVALRCDPISGHVSLYWYRQALGQGPEFLTYFNYEAQQDKSGLPNDRFSAERPEGSISTLTIQRTEQRDSAMYRCAGGGPKVVSDTQYFGPGTRLTVL.

This clonotype was seen a handful of times. V usage is TRBV6-1 and J usage is TRBJ1-2; D perhaps matches TRBD1 (6 bases). V was trimmed by 6 bases and J by 6 bases, leaving 20 bases between them. The CDR3 has 15 residues. The V gene's germline CDR1 is MNHNS and CDR2 SASEGT. The CDR3 loop is CASRRGGAGEDGYTF. The CDR3 DNA reads TGTGCCAGCAGGAGGGGGGGAGCAGGGGAGGATGGCTACACCTTC.

This clonotype was found many times. The V call is TRBV6-5, the J call TRBJ2-1; 9 bases fit TRBD2. The CDR3 length is 14 residues. Germline CDR1 MNHEY, CDR2 SVGAGI. V lost 4 bases to trimming and J lost 7 bases; unmatched junction nucleotides: 5. In DNA, the CDR3 is TGTGCCAGCAGTTGGGGACTAGCAGAGAATGAGCAGTTCTTC. It encodes CASSWGLAENEQFF.

This clonotype turned up a few times. The chain couples TRBV7-9 to TRBJ2-3; 7 bases fit TRBD2. Germline lookup yields CDR1 SEHNR and CDR2 FQNEAQ (reference sequence). The CDR3 has 15 amino acids. V was clipped by 5 bases and J by 2 bases; unmatched bases: 7. CDR3 in amino acids: CASSPASGNTDTQYF. As DNA, the CDR3 is TGTGCCAGCAGCCCAGCCAGCGGGAACACAGATACGCAGTATTTT.

This clonotype was found a few times. This chain connects TRBV4-3 to TRBJ2-3; 13 nucleotides match TRBD2. The length of the CDR3 is 16 residues. Trimming removed 1 base from V and 7 bases from J; junction bases left unmatched: 5. CDR1 and CDR2 from the germline V gene are LGHNA and YSLEER. CDR3 protein: CASSQGTSGRRYTQYF. The CDR3 bases are TGCGCCAGCAGCCAAGGGACTAGCGGGAGACGATATACGCAGTATTTT.

The chain carries TRBV12-3 or TRBV12-4 and TRBJ2-5, with D uncertain. V was clipped by 3 bases and J by 4 bases, with 15 bases between them. This CDR3 has 15 residues. CDR3 residues: CASSFKRDSGETQYF. CDR3 coding DNA: TGTGCCAGCAGTTTCAAACGCGACTCAGGAGAGACCCAGTACTTC.

This clonotype was recorded a few times. The J gene is TRBJ2-1, the V gene TRBV10-3; 15 bases agree with TRBD2. This CDR3 spans 18 amino acids. Per germline, CDR1 ENHRY and CDR2 SYGVKD. V lost 3 bases, J lost 2 bases, and 5 bases stayed unmatched. The CDR3 sequence is CAISDPGLAGGTYNEQFF. The DNA of the CDR3 is TGTGCCATCAGTGATCCGGGACTAGCGGGAGGCACCTACAATGAGCAGTTCTTC.

This clonotype was seen at least ten times. This chain joins TRBV20-1 and TRBJ2-7; 8 nucleotides agree with TRBD2. Germline values: CDR1 DFQATT, CDR2 SNEGSKA (reference sequence). The CDR3 consists of 13 residues. V lost 1 base and J lost 4; bases outside the gene matches: 3. The chain's CDR3 is CSARGEREYEQYF. As DNA, the CDR3 is TGCAGTGCTAGAGGGGAGCGGGAGTACGAGCAGTACTTC.

This clonotype was counted at least ten times. The chain joins TRBV5-5 to TRBJ1-2, with 7 bases lining up with TRBD1. The germline V gene has CDR1 SGHKS and CDR2 YYEKEE (reference sequence). With V trimmed by 4 bases and J by 4 bases, 10 bases remained unmatched. This CDR3 spans 15 amino acids. Written as DNA, the CDR3 is TGTGCCAGCAGCAGGGGGCCGGGGGCGATCTATGGCTACACCTTC. Translation: CASSRGPGAIYGYTF.

The sample holds a few counts of this clonotype. The chain joins TRBV6-5 to TRBJ2-6; a weak D match, TRBD2 (5 bases). The CDR3 sequence is 16 residues long. With 0 bases removed from V and 0 bases from J, the gap between germline ends came to 6 bases. The V gene's germline CDR1 is MNHEY and CDR2 SVGAGI. CDR3: CASSYSGSSGANVLTF. Written as DNA, the CDR3 is TGTGCCAGCAGTTACTCGGGGAGCTCTGGGGCCAACGTCCTGACTTTC.

The V gene is TRBV27, the J gene TRBJ1-5; D is unclear. V was cut by 0 bases and J by 7 bases, with 7 bases left in between. The CDR3 extends over 13 amino acids. The germline V gene has CDR1 MNHEY and CDR2 SMNVEV (reference sequence). CDR3 in DNA: TGTGCCAGCAGTTTATCGATGGGACAGCCCCAGCATTTT. Translating it yields CASSLSMGQPQHF.